The next 24 T cell receptor beta chains were all read from a single sample in a study of blood T cell repertoires in COVID-19. Repertoires were generated with immunoSEQ multiplex PCR, while TCRdb's copy carries only in-frame clones and drops some. The sample consists of 300,000 to 450,000 clones, 85% of them appearing once. Sequencing was done on a sample of peripheral blood. The receptors shown here come from a woman aged 18-29 years with acute or convalescent COVID-19.

This rearrangement joins TRBV3-1 (or the pseudogene TRBV3-2) to TRBJ1-5, with a weak D call TRBD1 (5 bases). Trimming removed 0 bases at V and 4 bases at J, with 13 bases between. In germline, CDR1 is LGHDT, CDR2 YNNKEL (reference sequence). The CDR3 contains 16 residues. CDR3 loop: CASSQDTSGGNQPQHF. CDR3 DNA sequence: TGTGCCAGCAGCCAAGACACCTCCGGGGGGAATCAGCCCCAGCATTTT.

The CDR3 DNA follows: TGTGCCAGCTCACCATCCGGACAGGGGGAGGGCTACACCTTC. This encodes CASSPSGQGEGYTF. The rearrangement joins TRBV18 to TRBJ1-2; TRBD1 aligns across 10 bases. This CDR3 region has 14 residues. CDR1 is KGHSH and CDR2 is LQKENI in the germline V gene. V shed 2 bases, J shed 8 bases, and the junction held 5 bases outside the gene matches.

The genes are TRBV7-8 and TRBJ2-2; tentatively, D is TRBD1 (6 bases). Trimming pared 5 bases from V and 3 bases from J, leaving 7 bases between. Germline V gene sequence: CDR1 SGHVS, CDR2 FQNEAQ. The CDR3 extends over 13 amino acids. This CDR3 reads CASSRTDTGELFF. The CDR3 region has the DNA TGTGCCAGCAGCCGGACAGACACCGGGGAGCTGTTTTTT.

The V and J genes are TRBV6-1 and TRBJ2-7, with 9 bases aligning to TRBD1. CDR1 is MNHNS and CDR2 is SASEGT in the germline V gene. The V segment lost 1 base and the J segment 3 bases; nucleotides outside the gene matches: 10. The CDR3 runs to 17 residues. The CDR3 sequence is CASSEERYEGQGYEQYF. In DNA, the CDR3 is TGTGCCAGCAGTGAAGAAAGGTATGAGGGACAGGGCTACGAGCAGTACTTC.

V usage is TRBV19 and J usage is TRBJ1-2, with 8 bases matching TRBD1. Germline V gene data show CDR1 as LNHDA and CDR2 as SQIVND (reference sequence). V lost 3 bases to trimming and J lost 4 bases; unmatched junction nucleotides: 4. The CDR3 contains 14 residues. CDR3 region: CASSMTGAVYGYTF. For the CDR3, the DNA is TGTGCCAGTAGTATGACAGGGGCAGTCTATGGCTACACCTTC. Filled out from reference TRBV19 and TRBJ1-2, the complete variable domain reads DGGITQSPKYLFRKEGQNVTLSCEQNLNHDAMYWYRQDPGQGLRLIYYSQIVNDFQKGDIAEGYSVSREKKESFPLTVTSAQKNPTAFYLCASSMTGAVYGYTFGSGTRLTVV.

The V call is TRBV3-1 (or the pseudogene TRBV3-2), the J call TRBJ2-7; TRBD2 matches 14 bases. The trim removed 4 bases at V and 0 bases at J, leaving 5 bases unmatched. This CDR3 is built from 17 residues. Germline CDR1 reads LGHDT; CDR2 reads YNNKEL (reference sequence). The CDR3 DNA follows: TGTGCCAGCAGCCGAAAGACTAGCGGGAGGGCCTCCTACGAGCAGTACTTC. It codes for CASSRKTSGRASYEQYF.

This clone was seen a single time. This chain connects TRBV24-1 to TRBJ2-3; 8 positions agree with TRBD2. Germline V gene lookup returns CDR1 KGHDR and CDR2 SFDVKD. J gave up 4 bases and V 6 bases, and 5 bases lay outside the gene matches. The CDR3 is made up of 14 amino acids. CDR3 residues: CATSISGGSDTQYF. DNA of the CDR3: TGTGCCACCAGTATCAGCGGGGGCTCAGATACGCAGTATTTT.

The chain couples TRBV5-1 to TRBJ1-1, with TRBD1 as a possible D gene (5 bases). CDR1 and CDR2 from the germline V gene are SGHRS and YFSETQ. The CDR3 is 15 residues long. Trimming cost V 7 bases and J 5 bases, with 21 bases left between them. The CDR3 DNA reads as TGCGCCAGCGGGCGGGGGACGCTCGCGGGAACTGAAGCTTTCTTT. Its protein product is CASGRGTLAGTEAFF.

The gene calls are TRBV7-8 and TRBJ2-7, with TRBD1 matching 8 bases. The length of the CDR3 is 15 residues. The germline gives CDR1 SGHVS, CDR2 FQNEAQ. V trimming: 5 bases; J trimming: 0 bases; junction bases outside the gene matches: 6. The CDR3 DNA reads TGTGCCAGCAGCGAAAACAGGGGGAACTCCTACGAGCAGTACTTC. It specifies CASSENRGNSYEQYF.

Points on this clone: This may stem from a read error, because a much larger clone lies one nucleotide away. The J gene is TRBJ2-3, the V gene TRBV7-3, with 11 bases identical to TRBD2. J gave up 2 bases and V 6 bases, and 4 bases lay outside the gene matches. This CDR3 spans 15 amino acids. The germline V gene encodes CDR1 SGHTA and CDR2 FQGTGA. CDR3 bases: TGTGCCAGCAGTACTAGCGGGGGAGCCACAGATACGCAGTATTTT. Amino acids: CASSTSGGATDTQYF.

The chain carries TRBV20-1 and TRBJ1-4, with a tentative D call TRBD1 (6 bases). Germline values: CDR1 DFQATT, CDR2 SNEGSKA (reference sequence). The CDR3 length is 11 residues. DNA of the CDR3: TGCAGCGGGACATTTAATGAAAAACTGTTTTTT. Translated: CSGTFNEKLFF.

The V call is TRBV30, the J call TRBJ1-1; no clear D. Trimming cost V 3 bases and J 3 bases, with 11 bases left between them. Germline CDR1 reads GTSNPN; CDR2 reads SVGIG (reference sequence). This CDR3 comprises 13 residues. The CDR3 DNA sequence: TGTGCCTGGAGCGCTACCGGGTACACTGAAGCTTTCTTT. It yields the protein CAWSATGYTEAFF.

This chain uses TRBV5-4 with TRBJ2-7, with a tentative D call TRBD2 (6 bases). The CDR3 is 14 amino acids. The V gene's germline CDR1 is SGHNT and CDR2 YYREEE (reference sequence). V was shortened by 0 bases and J by 2 bases, with 9 bases between the two germline ends. As DNA, the CDR3 is TGTGCCAGCAGCTTGGAAGTAGCGGCCTACGAGCAGTACTTC. Its protein product is CASSLEVAAYEQYF.

This clone was seen a handful of times. The CDR3 spells CATSEGQRNEQFF. The DNA for the CDR3 is TGTGCCACCAGTGAGGGACAGCGTAATGAGCAGTTCTTC. The chain recombines TRBV24-1 with TRBJ2-1, with TRBD1 matching over 7 bases. With 4 bases clipped from V and 7 bases from J, the junction kept 3 bases outside the gene matches. There are 13 residues in the CDR3. Per germline, CDR1 KGHDR and CDR2 SFDVKD.

There are a few counts of this clone. The chain combines TRBV7-8 with TRBJ1-4; 9 bases agree with TRBD1. The length of the CDR3 is 15 residues. Trimming removed 5 bases from V and 6 bases from J; junction bases left unmatched: 7. Germline V gene sequence: CDR1 SGHVS, CDR2 FQNEAQ. The DNA of the CDR3 is TGTGCCAGCAGCGATACAGGGGGCTCAGATGAAAAACTGTTTTTT. It encodes CASSDTGGSDEKLFF.

The V gene is TRBV5-6, the J gene TRBJ2-5; D may be TRBD2 (5 bases). Trimming cost V 0 bases and J 5 bases, with 14 bases left between them. The germline gives CDR1 SGHDT, CDR2 YYEEEE. The CDR3 extends over 15 amino acids. The CDR3 sequence: CASSLGRGQDETQYF. The CDR3 nucleotides are TGTGCCAGCAGCTTGGGTCGGGGTCAGGATGAGACCCAGTACTTC. Combining the CDR3 with reference TRBV5-6 and TRBJ2-5 gives the whole variable domain DAGVTQSPTHLIKTRGQQVTLRCSPKSGHDTVSWYQQALGQGPQFIFQYYEEEERQRGNFPDRFSGHQFPNYSSELNVNALLLGDSALYLCASSLGRGQDETQYFGPGTRLLVL.

V and J are TRBV5-1 and TRBJ2-3; D not resolved. V gave up 4 bases and J gave up 2 bases, with 11 bases separating them. Germline lookup yields CDR1 SGHRS and CDR2 YFSETQ. The CDR3 contains 14 residues. CDR3 bases: TGCGCCAGCAGCAACGACTGGCACACAGATACGCAGTATTTT. It is translated as CASSNDWHTDTQYF.

This chain connects TRBV24-1 to TRBJ2-7; weak D call: TRBD1 (6 bases). The CDR3 is made up of 12 amino acids. The ends were cut back, 9 bases at V and 1 base at J, with 9 bases in the middle. CDR1 and CDR2 from the germline V gene are KGHDR and SFDVKD. CDR3 in amino acids: CATWDKSYEQYF. The DNA of the CDR3 is TGTGCCACCTGGGACAAATCCTACGAGCAGTACTTC.

V is TRBV19 and J is TRBJ1-1; no firm D call. Germline CDR1 is LNHDA and CDR2 is SQIVND (reference sequence). This CDR3 is 13 amino acids long. The V end was cut by 4 bases, the J end by 3 bases, with 9 bases between. This CDR3 is CASSSSGDTEAFF. In DNA, the CDR3 is TGTGCCAGTAGTAGTTCCGGGGACACTGAAGCTTTCTTT.

The chain recombines TRBV30 with TRBJ1-2, with TRBD1 as a possible D gene (5 bases). The germline V gene has CDR1 GTSNPN and CDR2 SVGIG (reference sequence). The V end lost 2 bases, the J end lost 2 bases, and 21 bases lay between the germline ends. The length of the CDR3 is 17 residues. CDR3 sequence (DNA): TGTGCCTGGAGTACTCATAGGGGCAGTAGTAGCAACTATGGCTACACCTTC. As protein: CAWSTHRGSSSNYGYTF.

The chain combines TRBV3-1 (or the pseudogene TRBV3-2) with TRBJ2-7; the D gene is possibly TRBD1 (6 bases). V was trimmed by 4 bases and J by 2 bases, leaving 15 bases between them. CDR1 is LGHDT, CDR2 YNNKEL, per germline (reference sequence). The CDR3 runs to 15 residues. Here the CDR3 reads CASSPRQGTTYEQYF. In DNA form, the CDR3 reads TGTGCCAGCAGCCCCCGGCAGGGGACGACCTACGAGCAGTACTTC.

V gene TRBV19 combines with J gene TRBJ2-6; D is perhaps TRBD1 (6 bases). Germline lookup yields CDR1 LNHDA and CDR2 SQIVND (reference sequence). Between the trimmed V and J ends, which lost 1 base and 4 bases, there was a span of 11 bases. This CDR3 has 16 amino acids. The CDR3 DNA reads as TGTGCCAGTAGTATAGGGGGGCTGAGAGGGGCCAACGTCCTGACTTTC. Translation: CASSIGGLRGANVLTF.

This chain uses TRBV6-6 with TRBJ1-5; unclear D gene. Germline CDR1 is MNHNY and CDR2 is SVGAGI (reference sequence). Trimming removed 2 bases from V and 5 bases from J, with 13 bases in between. CDR3 length equals 15 residues. CDR3 DNA sequence: TGTGCCAGCAGTTACGTTAAGGAGGTCCATCAGCCCCAGCATTTT. Its protein product is CASSYVKEVHQPQHF.

The V call is TRBV28, the J call TRBJ1-2, with 8 bases that match TRBD1. CDR1 MDHEN and CDR2 SYDVKM come from the germline V gene. Trimming removed 4 bases from V and 4 bases from J; junction bases left unmatched: 8. CDR3 size: 15 residues. CDR3 sequence (DNA): TGTGCCAGCAGTTCGCCACAGGGGGGAGGCTATGGCTACACCTTC. Protein product: CASSSPQGGGYGYTF.